Each of the 4 T cell receptor beta chains below was sequenced from the same sample in a study of blood T cells in healthy people across ages. Next came a second PCR, run for about 7 to 12 cycles, which used a sample-barcoded 5' primer along with a J-beta primer mix. TCRdb redid the calling of the 5' RACE reads with MiXCR, one entry per CDR3 protein. The sample lists 1.5 million to 2 million distinct CDR3 sequences; approximately 40% were seen once. The sample was blood. These receptors originate from a human donor in good health.

This clonotype was detected a few times. The genes are TRBV4-3 and TRBJ1-2; D is unclear. The CDR3 totals 15 residues. Germline CDR1 reads LGHNA; CDR2 reads YSLEER. Trimming took 2 bases from V and 5 from J, leaving 15 bases between them. CDR3 sequence (DNA): TGCGCCAGCAGCCAAAGTGTGCAGGAGACGTATGGCTACACCTTC. Translated, it gives CASSQSVQETYGYTF.

This clonotype was seen at least ten times. The junction does not match germline at one end; this may be a read error. The chain links TRBV7-9 to TRBJ1-2; D not resolved. Germline loops: CDR1 SEHNR, CDR2 FQNEAQ (reference sequence). This CDR3 region has 13 residues. In DNA form, the CDR3 reads TGCGCCAGCAGCTTGGCCAGTCTCTATGGCTACACCTTC. This translates into CASSLASLYGYTF.

As to this clonotype: Germline is not matched at one junction end, which may reflect a read error. This chain links TRBV3-1 with TRBJ1-6, with D possibly matching TRBD1 (5 bases). Looked up from germline, CDR1 is LGHDT and CDR2 is YNNKEL (reference sequence). The CDR3 runs to 13 residues. The CDR3 DNA sequence: TGTGCCAGTAGCCCCTTGGGGGTTCGGGCCCTCCACTTT. Its protein is CASSPLGVRALHF. Filled out from reference TRBV3-1 and TRBJ1-6, the complete variable domain reads DTAVSQTPKYLVTQMGNDKSIKCEQNLGHDTMYWYKQDSKKFLKIMFSYNNKELIINETVPNRFSPKSPDKAHLNLHINSLELGDSAVYFCASSPLGVRALHFGNGTRLTVT.

This clonotype was recorded many times. The chain is built from TRBV20-1 and TRBJ2-1; 7 bases align to TRBD1. In germline, CDR1 is DFQATT, CDR2 SNEGSKA (reference sequence). The CDR3 is 14 residues long. The V and J ends lost 6 bases and 0 bases, in that order; junction bases with no gene match: 5. The CDR3 DNA reads TGCAGTGCAGACCGGGACAGCTCCTACAATGAGCAGTTCTTC. It specifies CSADRDSSYNEQFF.